The next 17 T cell receptor beta chains were all read from a single sample in a study of shared clonotypes between healthy human individuals. Method: immunoSEQ multiplex PCR; TCRdb's copy keeps in-frame clones and lacks some. The table lists approximately 530,000 clones, 95% to 97% of them singletons. The sequenced sample consisted of naive CD4+ T cells sorted from blood. Subset described: CD45RA+ positively selected. These receptors originate from a woman between 25 and 40 years old in good health.

This chain connects TRBV9 to TRBJ2-3; 10 bases agree with TRBD2. Germline CDR1 SGDLS, CDR2 YYNGEE. This CDR3 is built from 17 residues. With 3 bases clipped from V and 0 bases from J, the junction kept 7 bases outside the gene matches. CDR3 coding DNA: TGTGCCAGCAGCGCGACCTGGACTAGCGGTAGCACAGATACGCAGTATTTT. Translating it yields CASSATWTSGSTDTQYF.

V gene TRBV28 combines with J gene TRBJ1-4, with D perhaps matching TRBD1 (5 bases). CDR3 size: 14 residues. Trimming stripped 7 bases from V and 5 bases from J, with 14 bases between. From germline, CDR1 is MDHEN and CDR2 SYDVKM. This CDR3 reads CASNLDSSNEKLFF. The CDR3 bases are TGTGCCAGCAACCTCGACAGCTCCAATGAAAAACTGTTTTTT. Combining the CDR3 with reference TRBV28 and TRBJ1-4 gives the whole variable domain DVKVTQSSRYLVKRTGEKVFLECVQDMDHENMFWYRQDPGLGLRLIYFSYDVKMKEKGDIPEGYSVSREKKERFSLILESASTNQTSMYLCASNLDSSNEKLFFGSGTQLSVL.

This sequence joins TRBV18 and TRBJ1-5; no clear D gene. Germline loops: CDR1 KGHSH, CDR2 LQKENI. V lost 3 bases, J lost 2 bases, and 14 bases lay in between. This CDR3 region has 16 residues. CDR3 region: CASSPFSVSGNQPQHF. The CDR3 bases are TGTGCCAGCTCACCCTTCTCGGTCTCCGGCAATCAGCCCCAGCATTTT.

The chain couples TRBV9 to TRBJ2-1; a possible D gene is TRBD2 (6 bases). The CDR3 extends over 15 amino acids. V was shortened by 6 bases and J by 0 bases, with 13 bases between the two germline ends. Germline lookup yields CDR1 SGDLS and CDR2 YYNGEE. The CDR3 loop reads CASNSDGSSYNEQFF. As DNA, the CDR3 is TGTGCCAGCAACTCTGACGGGAGCTCCTACAATGAGCAGTTCTTC.

The V gene is TRBV6-1, the J gene TRBJ2-7; 7 positions match TRBD1. The length of the CDR3 is 15 residues. Germline V gene lookup returns CDR1 MNHNS and CDR2 SASEGT. With 4 bases clipped from V and 2 bases from J, the junction kept 8 bases outside the gene matches. The CDR3 region is CASSGSGTVAYEQYF. The CDR3 region has the DNA TGTGCCAGCAGTGGCTCCGGGACAGTAGCCTACGAGCAGTACTTC.

The rearrangement links TRBV28 to TRBJ2-7; 8 positions agree with TRBD2. The CDR3 runs 13 residues. Germline V gene data show CDR1 as MDHEN and CDR2 as SYDVKM. J gave up 9 bases and V 5 bases, and 9 bases lay outside the gene matches. CDR3 amino acids: CASSPFSAGGQYF. For the CDR3, the DNA is TGTGCCAGCAGTCCCTTTAGCGCGGGAGGGCAGTACTTC.

The CDR3 protein is CASSRIAAPQETQYF. For the CDR3, the DNA is TGTGCCAGCAGCAGAATAGCGGCGCCTCAAGAGACCCAGTACTTC. The chain couples TRBV21-1 to TRBJ2-5; TRBD2, the table's D call, was not compared with the DNA. TRBV21-1 is tagged as a pseudogene. The CDR3 length is 15 residues.

This clone has just one count. The rearrangement joins TRBV27 to TRBJ2-7, with D unclear. V was trimmed by 8 bases and J by 0 bases, leaving 17 bases between them. CDR3 size: 15 residues. Germline CDR1 MNHEY, CDR2 SMNVEV (reference sequence). The CDR3 region is CASAILDGGSYEQYF. The CDR3 DNA reads as TGTGCCAGCGCCATACTGGATGGCGGCTCCTACGAGCAGTACTTC.

The chain uses TRBV5-1 and TRBJ2-3, with D possibly TRBD1 on 6 matching bases. The CDR3 extends over 17 amino acids. Trimming pared 0 bases from V and 0 bases from J, leaving 14 bases between. Germline V gene sequence: CDR1 SGHRS, CDR2 YFSETQ. CDR3 protein: CASSLEGQGLSTDTQYF. The CDR3 DNA is TGCGCCAGCAGCTTGGAGGGGCAGGGGTTGAGCACAGATACGCAGTATTTT.

The chain is built from TRBV19 and TRBJ1-5; TRBD1 is a possible D gene (5 bases). CDR3 size: 15 residues. The germline gives CDR1 LNHDA, CDR2 SQIVND (reference sequence). The V end lost 6 bases, the J end lost 0 bases, and 12 bases lay between the germline ends. The CDR3 bases are TGTGCCAGTAGACTGGACACATATAGCAATCAGCCCCAGCATTTT. Its protein product is CASRLDTYSNQPQHF.

This sequence joins TRBV19 and TRBJ1-2; unclear D gene. Per germline, CDR1 LNHDA and CDR2 SQIVND (reference sequence). The CDR3 is made up of 16 amino acids. V shed 4 bases and J shed 0 bases, with 15 bases lying between them. DNA of the CDR3: TGTGCCAGTAGTACCTTTCGGTCCACAGCTAACTATGGCTACACCTTC. Protein: CASSTFRSTANYGYTF. Based on the CDR3 plus reference TRBV19 and TRBJ1-2, the full variable domain is DGGITQSPKYLFRKEGQNVTLSCEQNLNHDAMYWYRQDPGQGLRLIYYSQIVNDFQKGDIAEGYSVSREKKESFPLTVTSAQKNPTAFYLCASSTFRSTANYGYTFGSGTRLTVV.

This chain joins TRBV28 and TRBJ2-7; the D call may be TRBD1 or TRBD2 (5 bases each). Germline loops: CDR1 MDHEN, CDR2 SYDVKM. The CDR3 is 14 residues long. V dropped 5 bases and J dropped 7 bases, with 18 bases sitting between them. CDR3 sequence: CASSPPLEGREQYF. The CDR3 region has the DNA TGTGCCAGCAGTCCCCCTTTAGAGGGACGGGAGCAGTACTTC.

This clone was picked up one time. V is TRBV19 and J is TRBJ2-1, with D possibly TRBD1 on 6 matching bases. CDR1 and CDR2 (germline): LNHDA, SQIVND (reference sequence). Trimming cost V 0 bases and J 7 bases, with 13 bases left between them. This CDR3 has 15 amino acids. CDR3 amino acids: CASSIDGGGWNEQFF. The CDR3 DNA sequence: TGTGCCAGTAGTATAGATGGGGGCGGCTGGAATGAGCAGTTCTTC.

The sample holds one count of this clone. The V and J genes are TRBV7-6 and TRBJ2-2, with D tentatively TRBD1 or TRBD2 (5 bases each). Germline loops: CDR1 SGHVS, CDR2 FNYEAQ. This CDR3 has 16 residues. V shed 2 bases and J shed 1 base, with 11 bases lying between them. The CDR3 DNA follows: TGTGCCAGCAGCTTAATGGGGGAAAGGAACACCGGGGAGCTGTTTTTT. Translating it yields CASSLMGERNTGELFF.

This chain connects TRBV7-9 to TRBJ2-7; D is uncertain. With 6 bases removed from V and 3 bases from J, the gap between germline ends came to 6 bases. CDR1 is SEHNR, CDR2 FQNEAQ, per germline (reference sequence). This CDR3 is built from 11 residues. The CDR3 region is CASRADYEQYF. The CDR3 DNA reads as TGTGCCAGCAGAGCAGACTACGAGCAGTACTTC.

The chain employs TRBV6-5 and TRBJ2-5, with TRBD2 matching over 15 bases. This CDR3 comprises 16 residues. From germline, CDR1 is MNHEY and CDR2 SVGAGI. J gave up 5 bases and V 4 bases, and 5 bases lay outside the gene matches. The CDR3 reads CASSSGLAGGPETQYF. The CDR3 region has the DNA TGTGCCAGCAGTTCTGGACTAGCGGGAGGGCCGGAGACCCAGTACTTC.

This chain connects TRBV7-9 to TRBJ2-3; no firm D call. V was clipped by 1 base and J by 4 bases, with 21 bases between them. The CDR3 runs to 18 residues. Germline V gene sequence: CDR1 SEHNR, CDR2 FQNEAQ (reference sequence). The CDR3 DNA follows: TGTGCCAGCAGCTTAGGCGGCCTCAGGAGTGCTTTGTCAGATACGCAGTATTTT. Protein: CASSLGGLRSALSDTQYF.